Presented here are 18 T cell receptor beta chains from one specimen sequenced in a study of blood T cells in healthy people across ages. The second PCR ran roughly 7 to 12 cycles with a sample-barcoded 5' primer and J-beta primers. From the 5' RACE reads, TCRdb called clonotypes with MiXCR, one entry per CDR3 protein. The sample includes about 800,000 distinct CDR3 sequences, 58% of them seen just once. The sample was blood. Every receptor here comes from a young man in good health.

This chain links TRBV29-1 with TRBJ2-1; 11 bases agree with TRBD2. Germline V CDR1 and CDR2: SQVTM, ANQGSEA. Unmatched junction bases numbered 14, after V lost 4 bases and J lost 9 bases. The CDR3 extends over 16 amino acids. The CDR3 nucleotides read TGCAGCGTTGCGGCCCGGGAGACTAGCGGGAAAGGTGAGCAGTTCTTC. Protein sequence: CSVAARETSGKGEQFF.

The V and J genes are TRBV20-1 and TRBJ2-1, with D tentatively TRBD2 (6 bases). There are 13 residues in the CDR3. Trimming took 1 base from V and 7 from J, leaving 11 bases between them. Germline assignment: CDR1 DFQATT and CDR2 SNEGSKA (reference sequence). This CDR3 is CSARVWEVNEQFF. CDR3 nucleotides: TGCAGTGCTAGAGTCTGGGAGGTGAATGAGCAGTTCTTC.

This clonotype was found a few times. V usage is TRBV7-3 and J usage is TRBJ2-3; 13 bases fit TRBD2. The CDR3 has 17 residues. Unmatched junction bases numbered 7, after V lost 5 bases and J lost 2 bases. In germline, CDR1 is SGHTA, CDR2 FQGTGA. CDR3 loop: CASSSSGTSGATDTQYF. In DNA, the CDR3 is TGTGCCAGCAGCAGCTCAGGGACTAGCGGGGCCACAGATACGCAGTATTTT.

This clonotype was counted a single time. This chain joins TRBV12-3 or TRBV12-4 and TRBJ2-7; 8 nucleotides agree with TRBD2. CDR3 length equals 14 residues. The junction had 6 bases not matched to a gene; V was cut back by 6 bases and J by 2 bases. CDR3 amino acids: CASSAGGGTYEQYF. The CDR3 nucleotides are TGTGCCAGCAGCGCCGGGGGGGGCACCTACGAGCAGTACTTC.

This clonotype has more than one count but fewer than ten. The rearrangement joins TRBV7-2 to TRBJ1-1; tentative D call: TRBD1 (6 bases). The length of the CDR3 is 15 residues. Germline V gene data show CDR1 as SGHTA and CDR2 as FQGNSA. Trimming left V 5 bases short and J 1 base short, with 14 bases between. The CDR3 nucleotides read TGTGCCAGCAGCCCGGAACAGGGTCGGAACACTGAAGCTTTCTTT. This translates into CASSPEQGRNTEAFF.

The chain employs TRBV12-5 and TRBJ2-4; TRBD2 is a possible D gene (5 bases). CDR3 length: 13 amino acids. Germline values: CDR1 LGHNT, CDR2 FRNRAP. Trimming stripped 3 bases from V and 13 bases from J, with 16 bases between. The DNA for the CDR3 is TGTGCTAGTGGTTTAAATTCCGTTGGGGAGCAGTACTTC. Translated: CASGLNSVGEQYF.

The chain carries TRBV7-6 and TRBJ2-7; D may correspond to TRBD1 or TRBD2 (6 bases each). The CDR3 covers 14 residues. V lost 5 bases and J lost 2, with 13 bases in between. Germline lookup yields CDR1 SGHVS and CDR2 FNYEAQ. CDR3 sequence reads: CASSDGGQPYEQYF. The CDR3 DNA is TGTGCCAGCAGCGACGGGGGACAACCCTACGAGCAGTACTTC.

Only a few counts were recorded for this clonotype. The rearrangement uses TRBV10-3 and TRBJ2-5; tentative D call: TRBD1 (6 bases). The J call may not be correct, given that the DNA end is closer to TRBJ2-7. The CDR3 totals 15 residues. CDR1 and CDR2 from the germline V gene are ENHRY and SYGVKD. CDR3 nucleotides: TGTGCCATCAGTGGCGGATTGGGGGCTGGTGACGAGCAGTACTTC. Translation gives CAISGGLGAGDEQYF.

The chain links TRBV5-1 to TRBJ2-3; no clear D gene. CDR1 is SGHRS, CDR2 YFSETQ, per germline. The CDR3 totals 13 residues. Trimming shortened V by 4 bases and J by 8 bases, and 14 bases separated the two germline ends. This chain's CDR3 is CASSSPSASTQYF. The CDR3 bases are TGCGCCAGCAGCAGCCCCTCAGCATCTACGCAGTATTTT.

The chain has TRBV6-2 or TRBV6-3 and TRBJ2-7; 7 nucleotides match TRBD1. Germline V gene data show CDR1 as MNHEY and CDR2 as SVGEGT. J was trimmed by 4 bases and V by 7 bases; bases with no gene match: 16. The CDR3 extends over 16 amino acids. The CDR3 protein is CASTLALDRKEYEQYF. In nucleotides, the CDR3 is TGTGCCAGCACGCTGGCCCTGGACAGGAAAGAGTACGAGCAGTACTTC.

The chain uses TRBV29-1 and TRBJ2-5, with a tentative D call TRBD2 (5 bases). The V end lost 4 bases, the J end lost 6 bases, and 12 bases lay between the germline ends. CDR1 and CDR2 (germline): SQVTM, ANQGSEA. This CDR3 has 12 amino acids. The CDR3 nucleotides are TGCAGCGTTGGGGCTAGGAGGCAGACCCAGTACTTC. Its protein product is CSVGARRQTQYF.

There are a few counts of this clonotype. The chain couples TRBV20-1 to TRBJ2-3; 8 bases align to TRBD2. J lost 5 bases, V lost 3 bases, and 16 bases had no gene match. The germline gives CDR1 DFQATT, CDR2 SNEGSKA (reference sequence). This CDR3 region has 17 residues. The CDR3 DNA sequence: TGCAGTGCTAGCCTGCGGGTGGGAGCGGGGGTACGAGATACGCAGTATTTT. It is translated as CSASLRVGAGVRDTQYF.

The gene calls are TRBV5-1 and TRBJ2-3; either TRBD1 or TRBD2 may fit D (5 bases each). Germline CDR1 reads SGHRS; CDR2 reads YFSETQ. CDR3 length equals 16 residues. V dropped 4 bases and J dropped 4 bases, with 19 bases sitting between them. CDR3 region: CASSPPGPSAPDTQYF. The CDR3 region has the DNA TGCGCCAGCAGCCCGCCGGGACCAAGCGCCCCAGATACGCAGTATTTT.

V is TRBV29-1 and J is TRBJ2-7; the match to TRBD1 covers 7 bases. The end of the DNA is better explained by TRBJ2-5, so the J call may be wrong. This CDR3 has 12 residues. CDR1 is SQVTM and CDR2 is ANQGSEA in the germline V gene. The CDR3 is CSVERTGETQYF. CDR3 bases: TGCAGCGTTGAGAGGACAGGAGAGACCCAGTACTTC.

This rearrangement joins TRBV7-2 to TRBJ1-4; the match to TRBD1 covers 8 bases. Germline CDR1 is SGHTA and CDR2 is FQGNSA. The V segment lost 5 bases and the J segment 4 bases; nucleotides outside the gene matches: 3. This CDR3 is 14 amino acids long. The CDR3 DNA reads as TGTGCCAGCAGCCTACAGGGGGATAATGAAAAACTGTTTTTT. This codes for CASSLQGDNEKLFF.

This clonotype was seen a handful of times. This chain's CDR3 is CASSQNAGGGYEQYF. In nucleotides, the CDR3 is TGTGCCAGCAGCCAGAACGCAGGCGGGGGCTACGAGCAGTACTTC. The V and J genes are TRBV14 and TRBJ2-4; 7 bases fit TRBD2. The J call may be mistaken, given a closer DNA end match to TRBJ2-7. CDR3 length: 15 residues. Germline CDR1 reads SGHDN; CDR2 reads FVKESK.

The chain employs TRBV7-9 and TRBJ2-7; the match to TRBD2 covers 9 bases. J lost 7 bases, V lost 1 base, and 8 bases had no gene match. The CDR3 is 15 amino acids. Germline V gives CDR1 SEHNR, CDR2 FQNEAQ (reference sequence). The CDR3 region is CASSLVAGAAGEQYF. For the CDR3, the DNA is TGTGCCAGCAGCTTAGTAGCGGGAGCAGCGGGAGAGCAGTACTTC.

In its sample, this clonotype was seen a few times. V gene TRBV4-2 combines with J gene TRBJ1-1; TRBD1 might be the D (5 bases). Trimming left V 5 bases short and J 4 bases short, with 11 bases between. Per germline, CDR1 LGHNA and CDR2 YNFKEQ. CDR3 length: 13 residues. CDR3 nucleotide sequence: TGTGCCAGCAGCGCCGGAGGGGCCACTGAAGCTTTCTTT. Residues: CASSAGGATEAFF.